A single sample gave rise to the 20 T cell receptor beta chains below, sequenced in a study of blood T cell repertoires in COVID-19. The data were produced by immunoSEQ multiplex PCR, yet TCRdb's version contains in-frame clones alone and is incomplete. The table has 150,000 to 200,000 clones, under 80% seen once; the top ten hold 2.8%. Sequences were obtained from peripheral blood. The origin of the receptors is an older man with acute or convalescent COVID-19.

The V call is TRBV2, the J call TRBJ2-1; D gene uncertain. The V end lost 8 bases, the J end lost 8 bases, and 16 bases lay between the germline ends. This CDR3 has 13 residues. The germline gives CDR1 SNHLY, CDR2 FYNNEI. CDR3 in amino acids: CASLAEVRDEQFF. The CDR3 region has the DNA TGTGCCAGCCTCGCGGAAGTTAGAGATGAGCAGTTCTTC.

CDR3 bases: TGTGCCAGTAGGGGTGTACGGGAGACCGGGGAGCTGTTTTTT. Its translation: CASRGVRETGELFF. This chain links TRBV19 with TRBJ2-2, with D maybe TRBD2 (6 bases). This CDR3 spans 14 amino acids. Germline V gene sequence: CDR1 LNHDA, CDR2 SQIVND (reference sequence). Trimming left V 6 bases short and J 5 bases short, with 13 bases between.

This clone was detected only once. The genes are TRBV27 and TRBJ2-7; TRBD2 aligns across 11 bases. CDR1 and CDR2 (germline): MNHEY, SMNVEV (reference sequence). V dropped 2 bases and J dropped 5; count of bases not matched to a gene: 8. The CDR3 runs to 16 residues. The DNA for the CDR3 is TGTGCCAGCAGTTTACGCTATAGCGGGAGGGCCGACGAGCAGTACTTC. It specifies CASSLRYSGRADEQYF.

The V and J genes are TRBV20-1 and TRBJ2-2; TRBD2 matches at 11 bases. Germline V lookup: CDR1 DFQATT, CDR2 SNEGSKA (reference sequence). The CDR3 runs to 15 residues. After removal of 3 bases from V and 8 bases from J, the junction contained 8 bases not matched to a gene. The CDR3 region is CSASVSGRAAGELFF. The CDR3 DNA reads TGCAGTGCTAGTGTTAGCGGGAGGGCCGCGGGGGAGCTGTTTTTT.

V and J are TRBV2 and TRBJ1-5; no firm D call. CDR1 is SNHLY and CDR2 is FYNNEI in the germline V gene. There are 14 residues in the CDR3. Trimming took 3 bases from V and 2 from J, leaving 8 bases between them. DNA for the CDR3: TGTGCCAGCAGTGAGTACCGGGGCAATCAGCCCCAGCATTTT. Protein sequence: CASSEYRGNQPQHF. Together with reference TRBV2 and TRBJ1-5, the CDR3 gives the full variable domain: EPEVTQTPSHQVTQMGQEVILRCVPISNHLYFYWYRQILGQKVEFLVSFYNNEISEKSEIFDDQFSVERPDGSNFTLKIRSTKLEDSAMYFCASSEYRGNQPQHFGDGTRLSIL.

This chain joins TRBV18 and TRBJ1-5, with TRBD1 matching over 7 bases. V trimming: 2 bases; J trimming: 0 bases; junction bases outside the gene matches: 4. There are 16 residues in the CDR3. The germline gives CDR1 KGHSH, CDR2 LQKENI. The CDR3: CASSPNDRVSNQPQHF. DNA of the CDR3: TGTGCCAGCTCACCAAATGACAGGGTTAGCAATCAGCCCCAGCATTTT.

The V call is TRBV5-1, the J call TRBJ1-1, with D possibly being TRBD1 (6 bases). The V end was cut by 4 bases, the J end by 0 bases, with 10 bases between. Germline V gene data show CDR1 as SGHRS and CDR2 as YFSETQ. This CDR3 is 14 amino acids long. The CDR3 DNA follows: TGCGCCAGCAGCCAAGGGACACTGAACACTGAAGCTTTCTTT. Translation gives CASSQGTLNTEAFF. Based on the CDR3 plus reference TRBV5-1 and TRBJ1-1, the full variable domain is KAGVTQTPRYLIKTRGQQVTLSCSPISGHRSVSWYQQTPGQGLQFLFEYFSETQRNKGNFPGRFSGRQFSNSRSEMNVSTLELGDSALYLCASSQGTLNTEAFFGQGTRLTVV.

This clone was detected once. The chain has TRBV19 and TRBJ2-5, with TRBD2 matching over 11 bases. After removal of 4 bases from V and 2 bases from J, the junction contained 15 bases not matched to a gene. The CDR3 length is 19 residues. Germline loops: CDR1 LNHDA, CDR2 SQIVND (reference sequence). The CDR3 is CASSNWVSSGTSGQETQYF. The CDR3 DNA sequence: TGTGCCAGTAGTAATTGGGTTTCATCCGGGACTAGCGGACAAGAGACCCAGTACTTC.

The chain employs TRBV2 and TRBJ2-7; tentative D call: TRBD1 (6 bases). CDR1 SNHLY and CDR2 FYNNEI come from the germline V gene. V was shortened by 10 bases and J by 5 bases, with 15 bases between the two germline ends. The CDR3 consists of 12 residues. CDR3 DNA sequence: TGTGCCACACAAACGAGGGGGAACGAGCAGTACTTC. This encodes CATQTRGNEQYF.

V usage is TRBV19 and J usage is TRBJ2-3; D is uncertain. Germline CDR1 is LNHDA and CDR2 is SQIVND (reference sequence). V was cut by 3 bases and J by 0 bases, with 4 bases left in between. This CDR3 is built from 13 residues. The CDR3 protein is CASSMGSTDTQYF. The DNA of the CDR3 is TGTGCCAGTAGTATGGGCAGCACAGATACGCAGTATTTT.

The chain combines TRBV24-1 with TRBJ2-1, with 9 bases fitting TRBD1. The CDR3 contains 16 residues. V gave up 2 bases and J gave up 4 bases; unmatched junction bases: 5. Germline CDR1 is KGHDR and CDR2 is SFDVKD. CDR3 protein: CATSDSRGTGYNEQFF. CDR3 coding DNA: TGTGCCACCAGTGATTCGCGGGGGACAGGGTACAATGAGCAGTTCTTC.

This clone was picked up a small number of times. This sequence joins TRBV7-2 and TRBJ1-1; D perhaps matches TRBD1 (6 bases). The CDR3 totals 16 residues. The V and J ends lost 1 base and 2 bases respectively, with 14 bases between them. Germline values: CDR1 SGHTA, CDR2 FQGNSA. CDR3 sequence (DNA): TGTGCCAGCAGCTTAGTCTCTGGGGGCAGCAACACTGAAGCTTTCTTT. As protein: CASSLVSGGSNTEAFF.

This chain joins TRBV7-9 and TRBJ2-4, with TRBD1 identical over 10 bases. The CDR3 has 14 residues. Germline V gene sequence: CDR1 SEHNR, CDR2 FQNEAQ (reference sequence). Germline trimming cut 4 bases from V and 7 bases from J; bases unmatched to any gene: 4. CDR3 DNA sequence: TGTGCCAGCAGCTCGACAGGGGGCGGGAACATTCAGTACTTC. It yields the protein CASSSTGGGNIQYF. Variable domain in full (rest from reference TRBV7-9 and TRBJ2-4): DTGVSQNPRHKITKRGQNVTFRCDPISEHNRLYWYRQTLGQGPEFLTYFQNEAQLEKSRLLSDRFSAERPKGSFSTLEIQRTEQGDSAMYLCASSSTGGGNIQYFGAGTRLSVL.

The chain uses TRBV4-2 and TRBJ2-7; 7 bases are shared with TRBD2. Germline V gene data show CDR1 as LGHNA and CDR2 as YNFKEQ. This CDR3 contains 17 residues. After removal of 2 bases from V and 3 bases from J, the junction contained 13 bases not matched to a gene. The CDR3 loop reads CASSQLGSGLTFYEQYF. As DNA, the CDR3 is TGTGCCAGCAGCCAATTGGGGTCGGGACTAACCTTCTACGAGCAGTACTTC.

This chain joins TRBV6-4 and TRBJ1-2; 8 bases are a match to TRBD1. V lost 0 bases to trimming and J lost 6 bases; unmatched junction nucleotides: 3. Germline V lookup: CDR1 MRHNA, CDR2 SNTAGT. CDR3 length: 14 amino acids. The CDR3 loop is CASSDSQGADGYTF. In DNA form, the CDR3 reads TGTGCCAGCAGTGACTCGCAGGGGGCAGATGGCTACACCTTC.

This rearrangement joins TRBV7-9 to TRBJ2-5, with D uncertain. From germline, CDR1 is SEHNR and CDR2 FQNEAQ (reference sequence). V was shortened by 3 bases and J by 5 bases, with 7 bases between the two germline ends. The CDR3 is made up of 12 amino acids. CDR3 loop: CASSFKSETQYF. The CDR3, as DNA: TGTGCCAGCAGCTTCAAATCCGAGACCCAGTACTTC. Full variable domain (outside the CDR3, taken from reference TRBV7-9 and TRBJ2-5): DTGVSQNPRHKITKRGQNVTFRCDPISEHNRLYWYRQTLGQGPEFLTYFQNEAQLEKSRLLSDRFSAERPKGSFSTLEIQRTEQGDSAMYLCASSFKSETQYFGPGTRLLVL.

The chain carries TRBV6-6 and TRBJ2-7; D might be TRBD2 (5 bases). The CDR3 consists of 15 residues. Trimming took off 2 bases at V and 1 base at J, with 12 bases between the two ends. Germline CDR1 is MNHNY and CDR2 is SVGAGI (reference sequence). CDR3 sequence reads: CASSYPSLVSYEQYF. As DNA, the CDR3 is TGTGCCAGCAGTTACCCCTCACTAGTTTCCTACGAGCAGTACTTC.

The V and J genes are TRBV2 and TRBJ1-6, with 7 nucleotides matching TRBD1. V dropped 5 bases and J dropped 1; count of bases not matched to a gene: 5. Germline V CDR1 and CDR2: SNHLY, FYNNEI. The CDR3 sequence is 16 residues long. CDR3 loop: CASSRQGGSYNSPLHF. The CDR3 bases are TGTGCCAGCAGTAGACAGGGTGGTTCCTATAATTCACCCCTCCACTTT.

The count of this clone is one. The chain uses TRBV12-3 or TRBV12-4 and TRBJ1-2; maybe TRBD1 (6 bases). V lost 2 bases, J lost 4 bases, and 8 bases lay in between. The CDR3 totals 13 residues. CDR3 DNA sequence: TGTGCCAGCAGTTTAACAGGGTCCTATGGCTACACCTTC. As protein: CASSLTGSYGYTF.

This rearrangement joins TRBV21-1 to TRBJ1-5; TRBD1 was called by the table and not checked on the DNA. TRBV21-1 is a pseudogene segment. The CDR3 covers 16 residues. This chain's CDR3 is CASSKAGRGLGQPQHF. The CDR3 nucleotides read TGTGCCAGCAGCAAAGCTGGCAGGGGGCTAGGCCAGCCCCAGCATTTT.